This T cell receptor (beta chain) was obtained from a study of vaccination and CD4 T cells after COVID-19. This sample's treatment: roughly 10-day PBMC culture with coronavirus spike peptide pools or control peptides (ViraFEST assay). Points on this clonotype: The antigen remains undetermined.

Per the germline V gene, CDR1 is LGHNA and CDR2 is YNFKEQ. This CDR3 has 18 residues. Between the trimmed V and J ends, which lost 0 bases and 0 bases, there was a span of 12 bases. Sequencing of cultured CD4+ T cell DNA used the Oncomine TCR Beta short-read assay. TCRdb redid the calling of the PCR reads with MiXCR, one entry per CDR3 protein. The table lists 20,000 to 25,000 distinct CDR3 sequences, about two fifths of them singletons. This receptor was identified in a human donor who had recovered from COVID-19. Sequencing was carried out using CD4+ T cells from blood, cultured in vitro. The V and J genes are TRBV4-2 and TRBJ2-6; D is perhaps TRBD1 (5 bases). CDR3 sequence reads: CASSQDDSIASGANVLTF. The CDR3, as DNA: TGTGCCAGCAGCCAAGACGACAGCATTGCCTCTGGGGCCAACGTCCTGACTTTC.